The present T cell receptor beta chain was sequenced within a study of T cell responses to AZD1222 COVID-19 vaccine. Study-wide points: Donors skewed white British and female; clonal diversity was possibly underestimated.

For this clone: Its specificity is unknown.

Libraries were prepared by immunoSEQ multiplex PCR; TCRdb keeps only in-frame clonotypes and omits some of them. The profile shows 100,000 to 150,000 clones, about 90% of them singletons. The input for sequencing was peripheral blood, taken on day 0 of AZD1222 vaccination. The TCR was taken from an adult in good health.

CDR3 nucleotides: TGTGCCAGCAGTGCGGGACAGCGAATCTATGGCTACACCTTC. The encoded protein is CASSAGQRIYGYTF. The rearrangement uses TRBV28 and TRBJ1-2; 7 bases are shared with TRBD1. J was trimmed by 4 bases and V by 5 bases; bases with no gene match: 7. The V gene's germline CDR1 is MDHEN and CDR2 SYDVKM. This CDR3 has 14 amino acids.